Presented here are 10 T cell receptor beta chains from one specimen sequenced in a study of T-cell memory formation after mild COVID-19. TCRdb used MiXCR to reprocess the 5' RACE reads, holding one entry per CDR3 protein. Of fewer than 300,000 distinct CDR3 sequences in the sample, over 15% were seen once. The sequenced material came from PBMCs or a T cell subset sorted from them (not recorded which). All receptors come from a man younger than 35 who had mild COVID-19 (a few samples of this study predate the infection). Cell type and time point are not known.

To note about this clonotype: Its ends do not fully match the called genes, so a read error is possible. The gene calls are TRBV6-2 or TRBV6-3 and TRBJ2-7; D possibly corresponds to TRBD2 (5 bases). The CDR3 spans 14 residues. Germline V gives CDR1 MNHEY, CDR2 SVGEGT. The DNA of the CDR3 is TGTGCTAGCAGCCTTAATCTAGGAGGCGACGAGCAGTACTTC. It translates to CASSLNLGGDEQYF.

This clonotype has more than one count but fewer than ten. The J gene is TRBJ1-2, the V gene TRBV5-1, with a tentative D call TRBD1 (5 bases). Germline V gene data show CDR1 as SGHRS and CDR2 as YFSETQ. V was cut by 4 bases and J by 6 bases, with 16 bases left in between. CDR3 length equals 14 residues. The CDR3 DNA follows: TGCGCCAGCAGCGTAAGAGAAGGGACCGATGGCTACACCTTC. Amino acid sequence: CASSVREGTDGYTF.

This clonotype was seen more than once but under ten times. The chain couples TRBV20-1 to TRBJ1-5, with TRBD1 identical over 11 bases. Germline CDR1 reads DFQATT; CDR2 reads SNEGSKA (reference sequence). The V and J ends lost 6 bases and 0 bases, in that order; junction bases with no gene match: 13. This CDR3 contains 18 residues. The DNA of the CDR3 is TGCAGTGCCTACGCTCCGGGACAGGGGGAGTCTAGCAATCAGCCCCAGCATTTT. It codes for CSAYAPGQGESSNQPQHF.

This clonotype has only a few counts. The chain is built from TRBV4-3 and TRBJ2-1; 9 bases align to TRBD2. The CDR3 is 17 amino acids. The germline CDR1 and CDR2 sequences are LGHNA and YSLEER. Losses at the gene ends were 1 base for V and 1 base for J; bases not matched to a gene: 5. Written as DNA, the CDR3 is TGCGCCAGCAGCCAAGTAGCGGGGGAAAGGTCCTACAATGAGCAGTTCTTC. Amino acid sequence: CASSQVAGERSYNEQFF.

The table lists this clonotype with a few counts. The chain combines TRBV6-2 or TRBV6-3 with TRBJ2-5, with a tentative D call TRBD1 (5 bases). CDR3 length: 15 residues. The germline gives CDR1 MNHEY, CDR2 SVGEGT. Trimming cost V 5 bases and J 0 bases, with 13 bases left between them. CDR3 residues: CASSRNGHYQETQYF. The CDR3 DNA is TGTGCCAGCAGTAGAAACGGACATTACCAAGAGACCCAGTACTTC.

This clonotype was found many times. The gene calls are TRBV4-1 and TRBJ2-3; D remains ambiguous. Germline assignment: CDR1 MGHRA and CDR2 YSYEKL. The V end was cut by 1 base, the J end by 2 bases, with 7 bases between. The length of the CDR3 is 14 residues. CDR3 sequence: CASSQVLVTDTQYF. CDR3 DNA sequence: TGCGCCAGCAGCCAAGTTCTGGTCACAGATACGCAGTATTTT.

This clonotype was detected a few times. The rearrangement joins TRBV7-9 to TRBJ2-5; 11 nucleotides match TRBD2. The V and J ends lost 5 bases and 1 base, in that order; junction bases with no gene match: 6. The CDR3 has 16 amino acids. Germline V gene lookup returns CDR1 SEHNR and CDR2 FQNEAQ (reference sequence). CDR3 DNA sequence: TGTGCCAGCAGCCGACCGGGACTAGCGGTCCAAGAGACCCAGTACTTC. As protein: CASSRPGLAVQETQYF.

This chain uses TRBV6-6 with TRBJ1-1, with D possibly being TRBD1 (6 bases). Trimming shortened V by 0 bases and J by 8 bases, and 19 bases separated the two germline ends. From germline, CDR1 is MNHNY and CDR2 SVGAGI (reference sequence). This CDR3 has 16 amino acids. The CDR3 sequence is CASSYSSGAGGNEAFF. In nucleotides, the CDR3 is TGTGCCAGCAGTTACTCGTCAGGGGCCGGGGGCAACGAAGCTTTCTTT.

This clonotype was detected only a few times. The V and J genes are TRBV7-2 and TRBJ2-4; no clear D gene. CDR3 length: 17 amino acids. In germline, CDR1 is SGHTA, CDR2 FQGNSA. The germline V and J ends were trimmed by 4 bases and 6 bases, with 22 bases remaining between them. For the CDR3, the DNA is TGTGCCAGCAGCTCGGTACCCGGGCCCCGCCCTGGAAACATTCAGTACTTC. This gives the protein CASSSVPGPRPGNIQYF.

V usage is TRBV4-3 and J usage is TRBJ2-2; 8 positions match TRBD2. CDR1 is LGHNA, CDR2 YSLEER, per germline. Trimming removed 0 bases from V and 4 bases from J; junction bases left unmatched: 7. The CDR3 runs 17 residues. The DNA of the CDR3 is TGCGCCAGCAGCCAAGATATGACGGGGGGGCCCACCGGGGAGCTGTTTTTT. It is translated as CASSQDMTGGPTGELFF.